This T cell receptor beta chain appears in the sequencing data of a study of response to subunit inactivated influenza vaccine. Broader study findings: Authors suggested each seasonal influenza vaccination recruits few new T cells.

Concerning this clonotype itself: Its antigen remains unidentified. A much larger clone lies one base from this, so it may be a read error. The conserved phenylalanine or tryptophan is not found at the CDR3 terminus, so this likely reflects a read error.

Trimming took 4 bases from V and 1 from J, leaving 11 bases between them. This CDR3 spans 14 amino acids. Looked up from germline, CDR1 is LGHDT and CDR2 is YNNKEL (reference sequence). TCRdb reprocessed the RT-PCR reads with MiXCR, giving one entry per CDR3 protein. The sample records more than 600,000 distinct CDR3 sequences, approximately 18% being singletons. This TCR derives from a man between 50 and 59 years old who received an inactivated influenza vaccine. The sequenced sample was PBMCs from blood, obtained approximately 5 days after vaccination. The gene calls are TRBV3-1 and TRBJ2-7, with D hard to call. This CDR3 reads CASSRRPRSYEQYL. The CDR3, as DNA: TGTGCCAGCAGCCGCCGCCCCCGTTCCTACGAGCAGTACTTG.